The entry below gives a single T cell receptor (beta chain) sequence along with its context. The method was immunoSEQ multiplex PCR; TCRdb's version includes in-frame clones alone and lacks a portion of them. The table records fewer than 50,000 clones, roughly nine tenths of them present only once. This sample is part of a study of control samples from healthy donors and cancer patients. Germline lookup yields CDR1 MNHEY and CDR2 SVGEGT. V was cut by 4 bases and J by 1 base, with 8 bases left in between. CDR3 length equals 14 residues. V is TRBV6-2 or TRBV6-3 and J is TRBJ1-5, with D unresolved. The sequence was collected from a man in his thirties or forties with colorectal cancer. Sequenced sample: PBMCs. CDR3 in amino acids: CASSLGRSNQPQHF. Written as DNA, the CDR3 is TGTGCCAGCAGTTTGGGGAGAAGCAATCAGCCCCAGCATTTT.